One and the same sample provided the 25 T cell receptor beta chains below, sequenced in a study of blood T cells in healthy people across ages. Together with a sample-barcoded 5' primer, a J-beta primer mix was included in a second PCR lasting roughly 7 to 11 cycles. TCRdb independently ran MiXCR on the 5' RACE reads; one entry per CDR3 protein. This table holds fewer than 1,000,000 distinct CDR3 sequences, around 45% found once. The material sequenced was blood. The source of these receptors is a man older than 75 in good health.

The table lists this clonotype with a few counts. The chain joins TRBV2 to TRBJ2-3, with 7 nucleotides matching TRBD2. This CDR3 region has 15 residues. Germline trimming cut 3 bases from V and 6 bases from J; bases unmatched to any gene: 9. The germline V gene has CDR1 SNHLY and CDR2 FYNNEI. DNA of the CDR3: TGTGCCAGCAGTGATCAAGCGGGAAGACCGGATACGCAGTATTTT. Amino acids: CASSDQAGRPDTQYF.

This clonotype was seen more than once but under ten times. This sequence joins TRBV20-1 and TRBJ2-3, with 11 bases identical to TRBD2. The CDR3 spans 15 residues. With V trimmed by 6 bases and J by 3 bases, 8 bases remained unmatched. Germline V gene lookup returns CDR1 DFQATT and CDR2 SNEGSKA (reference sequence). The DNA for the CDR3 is TGCAGTGCCTCTGGGGGGACTAGCGGTACAGATACGCAGTATTTT. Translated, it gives CSASGGTSGTDTQYF.

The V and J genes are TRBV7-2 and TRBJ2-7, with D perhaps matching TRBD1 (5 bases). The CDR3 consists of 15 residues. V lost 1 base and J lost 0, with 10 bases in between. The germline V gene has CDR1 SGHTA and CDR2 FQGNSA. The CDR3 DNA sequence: TGTGCCAGCAGCTTAGAGGGGAAATACTCCTACGAGCAGTACTTC. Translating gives CASSLEGKYSYEQYF.

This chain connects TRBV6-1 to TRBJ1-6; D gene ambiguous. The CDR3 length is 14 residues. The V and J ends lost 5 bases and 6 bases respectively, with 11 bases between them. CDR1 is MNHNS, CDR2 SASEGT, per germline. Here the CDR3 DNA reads TGTGCCAGCAGTAGGACGGTGGGTAATTCACCCCTCCACTTT. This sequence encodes CASSRTVGNSPLHF.

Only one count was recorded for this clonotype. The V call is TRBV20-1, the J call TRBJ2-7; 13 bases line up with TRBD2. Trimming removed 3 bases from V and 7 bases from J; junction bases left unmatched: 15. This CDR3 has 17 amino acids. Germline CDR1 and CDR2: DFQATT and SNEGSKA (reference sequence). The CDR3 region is CSARAGTSGTSYNEQYF. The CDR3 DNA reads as TGCAGTGCTAGGGCTGGGACTAGCGGGACTTCCTACAATGAGCAGTACTTC.

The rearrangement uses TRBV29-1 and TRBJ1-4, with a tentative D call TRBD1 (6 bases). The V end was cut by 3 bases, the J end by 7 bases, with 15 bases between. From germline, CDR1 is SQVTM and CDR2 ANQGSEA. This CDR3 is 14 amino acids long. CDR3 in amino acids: CSVDARGRGEKLFF. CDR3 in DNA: TGCAGCGTTGATGCCCGGGGGCGAGGTGAAAAACTGTTTTTT.

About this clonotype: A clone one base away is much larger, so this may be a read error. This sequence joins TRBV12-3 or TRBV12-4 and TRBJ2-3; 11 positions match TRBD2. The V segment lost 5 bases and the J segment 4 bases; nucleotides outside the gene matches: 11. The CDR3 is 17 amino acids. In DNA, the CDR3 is TGTGCCAGCAGTCTTCTCCCCGGGACTAGCGGCGCAGATACGCAGTATTTT. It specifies CASSLLPGTSGADTQYF.

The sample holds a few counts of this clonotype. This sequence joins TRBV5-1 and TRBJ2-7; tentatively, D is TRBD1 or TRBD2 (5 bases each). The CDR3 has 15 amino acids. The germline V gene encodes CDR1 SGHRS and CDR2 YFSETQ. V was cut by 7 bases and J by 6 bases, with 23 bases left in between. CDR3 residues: CASAAGTSLMGEQYF. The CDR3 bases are TGCGCCAGCGCAGCTGGGACGAGTTTGATGGGCGAGCAGTACTTC. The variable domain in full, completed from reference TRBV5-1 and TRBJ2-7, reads KAGVTQTPRYLIKTRGQQVTLSCSPISGHRSVSWYQQTPGQGLQFLFEYFSETQRNKGNFPGRFSGRQFSNSRSEMNVSTLELGDSALYLCASAAGTSLMGEQYFGPGTRLTVT.

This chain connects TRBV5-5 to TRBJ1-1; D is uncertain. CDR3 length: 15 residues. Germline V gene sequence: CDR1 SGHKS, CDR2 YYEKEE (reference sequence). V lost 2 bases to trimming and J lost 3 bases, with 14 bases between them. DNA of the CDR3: TGTGCCAGCAGCTTATTACGGGCTAGGGACACTGAAGCTTTCTTT. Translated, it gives CASSLLRARDTEAFF.

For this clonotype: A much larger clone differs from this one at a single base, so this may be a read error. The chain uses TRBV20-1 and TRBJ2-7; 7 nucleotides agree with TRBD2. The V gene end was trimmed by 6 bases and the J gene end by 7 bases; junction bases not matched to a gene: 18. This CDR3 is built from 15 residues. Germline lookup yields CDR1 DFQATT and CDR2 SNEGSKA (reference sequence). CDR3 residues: CSAGRLAAPYNEQYF. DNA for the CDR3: TGCAGTGCGGGGCGTCTAGCGGCCCCCTACAATGAGCAGTACTTC.

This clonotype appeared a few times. The CDR3 DNA reads TGCAGCGTTGAGCGGGACACGAACACTGAAGCTTTCTTT. This gives the protein CSVERDTNTEAFF. The rearrangement uses TRBV29-1 and TRBJ1-1; D is possibly TRBD1 (6 bases). The CDR3 contains 13 residues. Germline V gene sequence: CDR1 SQVTM, CDR2 ANQGSEA. Trimming shortened V by 3 bases and J by 1 base, and 9 bases separated the two germline ends.

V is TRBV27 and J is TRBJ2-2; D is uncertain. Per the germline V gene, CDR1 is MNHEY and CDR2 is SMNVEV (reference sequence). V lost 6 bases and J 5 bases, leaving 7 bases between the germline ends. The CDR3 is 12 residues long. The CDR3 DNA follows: TGTGCCAGCAGGGTTCGGACCGGGGAGCTGTTTTTT. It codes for CASRVRTGELFF.

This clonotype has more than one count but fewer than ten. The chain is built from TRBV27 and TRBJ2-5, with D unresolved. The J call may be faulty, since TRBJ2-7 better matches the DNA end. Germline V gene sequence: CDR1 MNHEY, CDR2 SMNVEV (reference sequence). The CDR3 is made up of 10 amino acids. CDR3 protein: CASGWSEQYF. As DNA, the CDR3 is TGTGCCAGCGGGTGGAGCGAGCAGTACTTC.

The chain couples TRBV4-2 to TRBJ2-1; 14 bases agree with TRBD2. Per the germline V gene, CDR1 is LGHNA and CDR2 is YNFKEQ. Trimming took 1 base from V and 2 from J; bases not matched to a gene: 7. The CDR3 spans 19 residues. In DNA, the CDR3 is TGTGCCAGCAGCCAAGCGGGACTAGCGGGAGTAGGAGCCTACAATGAGCAGTTCTTC. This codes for CASSQAGLAGVGAYNEQFF.

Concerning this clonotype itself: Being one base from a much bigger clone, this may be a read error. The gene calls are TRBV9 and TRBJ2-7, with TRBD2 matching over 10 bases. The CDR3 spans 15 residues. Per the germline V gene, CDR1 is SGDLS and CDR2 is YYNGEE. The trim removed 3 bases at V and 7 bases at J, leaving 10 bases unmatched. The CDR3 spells CASSETGTSVGEQYF. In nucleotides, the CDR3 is TGTGCCAGCAGCGAGACCGGGACTAGCGTGGGTGAGCAGTACTTC.

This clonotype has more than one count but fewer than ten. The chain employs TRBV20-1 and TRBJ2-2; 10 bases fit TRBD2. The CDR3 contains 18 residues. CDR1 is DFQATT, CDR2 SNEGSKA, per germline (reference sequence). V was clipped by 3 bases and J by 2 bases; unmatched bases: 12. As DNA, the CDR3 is TGCAGTGCTAGTCGTCCCGGGACTAGCGTTCTCAACACCGGGGAGCTGTTTTTT. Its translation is CSASRPGTSVLNTGELFF.

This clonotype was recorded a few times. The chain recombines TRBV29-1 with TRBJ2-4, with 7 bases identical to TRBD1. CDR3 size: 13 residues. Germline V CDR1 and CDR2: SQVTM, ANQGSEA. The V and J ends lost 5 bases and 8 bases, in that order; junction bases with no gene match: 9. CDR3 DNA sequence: TGCAGCGTTATGATCCAGGGGGTGTACATTCAGTACTTC. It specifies CSVMIQGVYIQYF.

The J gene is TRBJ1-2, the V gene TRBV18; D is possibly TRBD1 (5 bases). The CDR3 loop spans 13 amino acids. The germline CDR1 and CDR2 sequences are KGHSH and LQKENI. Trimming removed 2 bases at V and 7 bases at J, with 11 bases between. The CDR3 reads CASSPTGSRGYTF. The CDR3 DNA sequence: TGTGCCAGCTCACCAACAGGTTCGCGTGGCTACACCTTC. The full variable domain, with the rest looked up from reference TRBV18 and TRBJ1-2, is NAGVMQNPRHLVRRRGQEARLRCSPMKGHSHVYWYRQLPEEGLKFMVYLQKENIIDESGMPKERFSAEFPKEGPSILRIQQVVRGDSAAYFCASSPTGSRGYTFGSGTRLTVV.

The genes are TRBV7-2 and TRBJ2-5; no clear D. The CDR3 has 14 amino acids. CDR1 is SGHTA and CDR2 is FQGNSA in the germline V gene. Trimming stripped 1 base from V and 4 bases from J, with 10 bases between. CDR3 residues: CASSLEVRAETQYF. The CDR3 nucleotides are TGTGCCAGCAGCTTAGAGGTCCGCGCAGAGACCCAGTACTTC.

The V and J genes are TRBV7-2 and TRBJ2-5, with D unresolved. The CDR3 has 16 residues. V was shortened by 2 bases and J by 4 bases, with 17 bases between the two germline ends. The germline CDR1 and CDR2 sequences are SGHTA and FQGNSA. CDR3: CASSLRRPRGRETQYF. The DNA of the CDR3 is TGTGCCAGCAGCTTACGACGGCCAAGAGGCCGAGAGACCCAGTACTTC.

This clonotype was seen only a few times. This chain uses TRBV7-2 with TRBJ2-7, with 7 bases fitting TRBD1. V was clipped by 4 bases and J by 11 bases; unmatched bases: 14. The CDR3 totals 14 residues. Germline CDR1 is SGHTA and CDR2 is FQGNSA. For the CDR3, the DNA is TGTGCCAGCAGCTCGACAGGGAAGAACGGCAGCAAGTACTTC. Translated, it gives CASSSTGKNGSKYF.

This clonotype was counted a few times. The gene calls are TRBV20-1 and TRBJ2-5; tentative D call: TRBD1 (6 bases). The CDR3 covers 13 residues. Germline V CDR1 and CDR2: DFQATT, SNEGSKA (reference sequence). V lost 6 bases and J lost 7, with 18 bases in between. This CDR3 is CSADVRDKVTQYF. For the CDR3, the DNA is TGCAGTGCAGATGTTCGGGACAAAGTGACCCAGTACTTC.

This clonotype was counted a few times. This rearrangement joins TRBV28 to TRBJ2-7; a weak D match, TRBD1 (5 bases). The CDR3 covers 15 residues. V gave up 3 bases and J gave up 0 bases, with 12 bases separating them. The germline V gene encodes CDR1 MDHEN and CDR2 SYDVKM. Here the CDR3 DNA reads TGTGCCAGCAGTTTGGCTCCCCAGGGCTCCTACGAGCAGTACTTC. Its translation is CASSLAPQGSYEQYF. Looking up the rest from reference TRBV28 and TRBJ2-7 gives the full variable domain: DVKVTQSSRYLVKRTGEKVFLECVQDMDHENMFWYRQDPGLGLRLIYFSYDVKMKEKGDIPEGYSVSREKKERFSLILESASTNQTSMYLCASSLAPQGSYEQYFGPGTRLTVT.

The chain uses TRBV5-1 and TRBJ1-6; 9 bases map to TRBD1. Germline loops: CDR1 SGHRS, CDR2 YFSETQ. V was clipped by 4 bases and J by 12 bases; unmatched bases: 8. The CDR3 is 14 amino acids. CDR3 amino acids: CASSAGQGSVPLHF. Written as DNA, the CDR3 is TGCGCCAGCAGCGCGGGACAGGGAAGCGTACCCCTCCACTTT.

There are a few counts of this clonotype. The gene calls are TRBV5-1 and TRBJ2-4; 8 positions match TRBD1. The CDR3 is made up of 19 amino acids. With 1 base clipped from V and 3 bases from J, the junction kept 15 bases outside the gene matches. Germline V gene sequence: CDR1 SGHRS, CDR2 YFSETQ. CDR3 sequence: CASSLTPSQGARGKNIQYF. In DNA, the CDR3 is TGCGCCAGCAGCTTGACTCCTAGTCAGGGGGCGCGAGGCAAAAACATTCAGTACTTC.